Listed below are T cell receptor beta chains from one sample, sequenced in a study of cytomegalovirus exposure and HLA in healthy donors. Libraries were prepared by immunoSEQ multiplex PCR; TCRdb keeps only in-frame clonotypes and omits some of them. This sample carries approximately 130,000 clones, 75% to 90% of them seen once, and the ten largest clones take over 1.5%. The material sequenced was PBMCs. Every receptor here comes from a man in his forties or fifties in good health and CMV-seronegative. The CDR3 runs from the conserved cysteine through the conserved F or W. The D gene is left open where the match is weak. The size field is filled for only some rows; it gives once, few, many or a size class.

abundance,j_gene,v_gene,d_gene,CDR3aa,CDR3nt
-,TRBJ1-4,TRBV30,TRBD1,CAWSPGQDATNEKLFF,TGTGCCTGGAGCCCTGGACAGGACGCAACTAATGAAAAACTGTTTTTT
-,TRBJ2-4,TRBV21-1,-,CASSTSKREAPKNIQYF,TGTGCCAGCAGCACCAGTAAACGGGAGGCACCTAAAAACATTCAGTACTTC
-,TRBJ1-2,TRBV7-8,-,CASSLARYHTSYGYTF,TGTGCCAGCAGCTTAGCGCGGTACCATACGAGCTATGGCTACACCTTC
-,TRBJ2-7,TRBV5-5,-,CASRLGLSYEQYF,TGTGCCAGCAGATTGGGACTTTCCTACGAGCAGTACTTC
-,TRBJ1-3,TRBV9,-,CASSVEENTIYF,TGTGCCAGCAGCGTAGAGGAGAACACCATATATTTT
-,TRBJ2-3,TRBV19,TRBD2,CASSRRLAPEADTQYF,TGTGCCAGTAGTAGGAGACTAGCGCCAGAAGCAGATACGCAGTATTTT
-,TRBJ2-3,TRBV6-1,-,CASSVGSITDTQYF,TGTGCCAGCAGTGTGGGCAGTATTACAGATACGCAGTATTTT
-,TRBJ2-5,TRBV2,TRBD1,CASSEFLMGQGNQETQYF,TGTGCCAGCAGTGAATTTCTTATGGGACAGGGTAACCAAGAGACCCAGTACTTC
few,TRBJ1-2,TRBV7-8,TRBD1,CASSSRGHGYTF,TGTGCCAGCAGCTCCAGGGGGCATGGCTACACCTTC
once,TRBJ1-2,TRBV25-1,-,CASSEETWAGYTF,TGTGCCAGCAGTGAAGAAACTTGGGCGGGCTACACCTTC
-,TRBJ2-3,TRBV7-6,TRBD2,CASSGRGTTDTQYF,TGTGCCAGCTCCGGGAGGGGCACAACAGATACGCAGTATTTT
-,TRBJ2-2,TRBV5-1,-,CASSPFSGASGELFF,TGCGCCAGCAGCCCATTTTCAGGGGCTAGCGGGGAGCTGTTTTTT
-,TRBJ2-1,TRBV6-6,-,CASRSYNEQFF,TGTGCCAGCAGGTCATACAATGAGCAGTTCTTC
-,TRBJ2-2,TRBV27,-,CASSVGVAGELFF,TGTGCCAGCAGTGTCGGAGTGGCGGGGGAGCTGTTTTTT
-,TRBJ2-1,TRBV11-2,TRBD2,CASSLGGLAGIYEQFF,TGTGCCAGCAGCTTAGGGGGACTAGCGGGAATATATGAGCAGTTCTTC
once,TRBJ2-1,TRBV6-5,-,CASSYKDSDNEQFF,TGTGCCAGCAGTTACAAAGACAGCGACAATGAGCAGTTCTTC
-,TRBJ2-3,TRBV7-9,TRBD2,CASSLQRETDTQYF,TGTGCCAGCAGCCTCCAGCGGGAGACAGATACGCAGTATTTT
-,TRBJ2-7,TRBV9,TRBD2,CASSVVPGGTYEQYF,TGTGCCAGCAGCGTAGTTCCGGGAGGTACCTACGAGCAGTACTTC
-,TRBJ2-2,TRBV10-1,-,CASSAAGAGELFF,TGCGCCAGTTCGGCCGCCGGGGCCGGGGAGCTGTTTTTT
-,TRBJ1-4,TRBV25-1,-,CASSDRGGNEKLFF,TGTGCCAGCAGTGACAGGGGTGGAAATGAAAAACTGTTTTTT
-,TRBJ1-1,TRBV7-2,TRBD1,CASSAQGSMNTEAFF,TGTGCCAGCAGCGCACAGGGGAGTATGAACACTGAAGCTTTCTTT
-,TRBJ1-6,TRBV28,TRBD1,CASSRPGTGGNSPLHF,TGTGCCAGCAGCCGCCCCGGGACAGGGGGCAATTCACCCCTCCACTTT
-,TRBJ1-2,TRBV9,-,CASSVGGATNYGYTF,TGTGCCAGCAGCGTAGGTGGGGCTACTAACTATGGCTACACCTTC
-,TRBJ1-6,TRBV15,TRBD1,CATSTRDRENNSPLHF,TGTGCCACCAGCACCCGGGACAGGGAGAATAATTCACCCCTCCACTTT
-,TRBJ1-6,TRBV19,-,CASRAPEFRGSPLHF,TGTGCCAGTAGAGCGCCGGAATTCCGGGGTTCACCCCTCCACTTT
-,TRBJ2-5,TRBV5-1,TRBD2,CASSLGLAGGPETQYF,TGCGCCAGCAGCTTGGGACTAGCGGGAGGGCCCGAGACCCAGTACTTC
few,TRBJ1-3,TRBV2,-,CASSEALRGAGNTIYF,TGTGCCAGCAGTGAAGCGCTACGGGGTGCTGGAAACACCATATATTTT
-,TRBJ1-5,TRBV6-6,-,CASSYSLAGNQPQHF,TGTGCCAGCAGTTACTCGTTGGCCGGGAACCAGCCCCAGCATTTT
-,TRBJ2-1,TRBV5-4,TRBD1,CASSGDSAIKFF,TGTGCCAGCAGCGGGGACAGCGCCATCAAGTTCTTC
-,TRBJ2-3,TRBV27,TRBD1,CASSGGQGGFPDTQYF,TGTGCCAGCAGTGGAGGACAGGGTGGGTTTCCAGATACGCAGTATTTT
-,TRBJ2-3,TRBV6-6,-,CASSYGGGGQDTQYF,TGTGCCAGCAGTTACGGAGGGGGCGGTCAAGATACGCAGTATTTT
once,TRBJ1-2,TRBV4-1,TRBD1,CASSQEQGAHYGYTF,TGCGCCAGCAGCCAAGAACAGGGGGCGCATTATGGCTACACCTTC
-,TRBJ2-5,TRBV19,TRBD2,CASSISSGTRGAQYF,TGTGCCAGTAGTATCTCCTCAGGGACCCGGGGGGCCCAGTACTTC
-,TRBJ2-1,TRBV18,-,CASSLRARDEQFF,TGTGCCAGCTCACTTAGAGCGAGGGATGAGCAGTTCTTC
-,TRBJ1-5,TRBV19,-,CASSGQAGQPQHF,TGTGCCAGTAGTGGGCAGGCCGGTCAGCCCCAGCATTTT
-,TRBJ1-3,TRBV6-1,-,CASSPFIRSGNTIYF,TGTGCCAGCAGCCCCTTTATCCGCTCTGGAAACACCATATATTTT
-,TRBJ2-1,TRBV9,TRBD2,CASSARLAGAVEQFF,TGTGCCAGCAGCGCCCGACTAGCGGGGGCTGTTGAGCAGTTCTTC
-,TRBJ2-3,TRBV5-8,-,CASSLRTYTDTQYF,TGTGCCAGCAGCTTGAGGACTTACACAGATACGCAGTATTTT
-,TRBJ2-5,TRBV7-2,TRBD2,CASSRRASGGETQYF,TGTGCCAGCAGCCGAAGGGCGTCGGGGGGAGAGACCCAGTACTTC
-,TRBJ2-3,TRBV6-5,TRBD2,CASAAGGGSTDTQYF,TGTGCCAGCGCCGCGGGGGGAGGCAGCACAGATACGCAGTATTTT
-,TRBJ1-2,TRBV28,TRBD1,CASRTGDYGYTF,TGTGCCAGCAGAACAGGGGACTATGGCTACACCTTC
-,TRBJ2-7,TRBV7-2,-,CASSYNEGEQYF,TGTGCCAGCAGTTATAACGAGGGCGAGCAGTACTTC
once,TRBJ2-3,TRBV27,-,CASAWTATDTQYF,TGTGCCAGCGCATGGACAGCCACAGATACGCAGTATTTT
-,TRBJ2-5,TRBV7-9,-,CASSPTEPEETQYF,TGTGCCAGCAGCCCAACCGAGCCTGAAGAGACCCAGTACTTC
-,TRBJ2-7,TRBV4-1,TRBD1,CASSRDSPYEQYF,TGCGCCAGCAGCCGGGACAGCCCCTACGAGCAGTACTTC
once,TRBJ2-1,TRBV9,-,CASSPRTGDYNEQFF,TGTGCCAGCAGCCCCCGGACTGGTGATTACAATGAGCAGTTCTTC